This T cell receptor (beta chain) derives from a study of cytomegalovirus exposure and HLA in healthy donors. The PCR ran on 60 Vbeta and 13 Jbeta primers. Generated by immunoSEQ multiplex PCR, the TCRdb table keeps only in-frame clones and is missing some. The table has about 150,000 clones, less than 90% seen once. Germline V CDR1 and CDR2: SEHNR, FQNEAQ (reference sequence). The CDR3 is 14 residues long. The V end lost 5 bases, the J end lost 5 bases, and 15 bases lay between the germline ends. V and J are TRBV7-9 and TRBJ1-2; perhaps TRBD1 as D (6 bases). The sequenced sample was PBMCs. The sequence was obtained from a woman under 30 in good health and CMV-seronegative. CDR3 nucleotide sequence: TGTGCCAGCAGCCCGCGGGGGGGCGGGTATGGCTACACCTTC. It translates to CASSPRGGGYGYTF.